The source of this T cell receptor (beta chain) is a study of post-analysis software for immune sequencing data (dated by TCRdb to the mid-2010s). Describing the broader study: Disease courses on record covered relapsing-remitting, secondary progressive and progressive-relapsing multiple sclerosis, though some patients had no subtype annotation. A subset of samples was prepared in parallel using single-end sample barcoding, then pooled and co-amplified after Illumina adapter ligation. The patient repertoires were set against about eleven previously published healthy control repertoires from donors whose ages ranged from roughly 6 to 25 years. The full study reports these points: Compared with controls, multiple sclerosis patients had significantly lower normalized Chao1 diversity, a finding suggesting substantial peripheral T-cell clonal expansion. Direct clustering with F measure revealed strong co-clustering of samples prepared in the same batch, which led to a batch-effect correction. The multiple sclerosis patient group was slightly younger than the control group. Patients showed significantly higher frequencies than controls for about 5 TRBV segments, among them TRBV5-6, TRBV5-1 and TRBV20-1.

This clonotype occurred a few times. Its antigen is currently not known. No base qualities exist here, and no much larger clone lies one base off it. Library prep was done by PCR. Reads for this sample came from an Illumina HiSeq 2500. Unique molecular identifiers were incorporated into TCR beta cDNA libraries to reduce PCR and sequencing biases. Per 1 to 10 million input T cells, roughly 0.5 million cDNA molecules were obtained, such that each molecule approximated one T cell. The patient libraries were prepared and sequenced with the same protocol used for the earlier healthy control dataset. Samples belonging to the same batch were prepared together, multiplexed and sequenced on a shared HiSeq lane. The original methods were these. MIGEC handled the raw barcoded reads, throwing out single-read molecular identifier groups before consensus assembly and CDR3 extraction. Clonotype tables were post-analysed with VDJtools, normalizing diversity by down-sampling all datasets to the smallest sample size. In repertoire overlap clustering, CDR3 amino acid sequences, but not nucleotide sequences, were matched to correct batch-related cross-sample contamination. TCRdb handled the public reads itself, with Q25 trimming in fastp and clone calling in MiXCR, and kept productive beta chains. Duplicate CDR3 protein sequences are folded into a single record with the most common DNA and genes. The V and J calls were determined by TCRdb, not by the authors. The sample table shows under 900,000 distinct CDR3 sequences, and approximately 50% are seen once. The ten biggest clones cover approximately 4.5% of the sample.

To demonstrate the VDJtools post-analysis software, TCR beta repertoires were profiled from the peripheral blood of 13 young patients with multiple sclerosis. The patients with multiple sclerosis were children and adolescents between about 6 and 17 years of age. The cysteine opens and the phenylalanine closes a CDR3 of 17 amino acids. Only CDR3 DNA remains: 51 bases, in frame from the first base. CDR1 and CDR2, looked up from the germline V gene, are LGHNT and FRNRAP. At the junction V is shortened by 0 bases and J by 0 bases, with 9 bases in between. Recombination linked TRBV12-5 to TRBJ1-6, with the D gene too uncertain to name. The sample was blood. The receptor was isolated from a girl aged 5 to 17 with multiple sclerosis. The CDR3 corresponds to CASGLVLTSSYNSPLHF. The sequenced DNA: TGTGCTAGTGGTTTGGTCCTAACTAGCTCCTATAATTCACCCCTCCACTTT.